The 5 T cell receptor beta chains reported below all come from one sample, sequenced in a study of blood T cell repertoires in COVID-19 (dated by TCRdb to 2018 to 2021). Receptors were amplified or captured by the immunoSEQ multiplex PCR assay. Imported from immuneACCESS, the table was reduced by TCRdb to in-frame sequences with V and J called. These copies leave out some clones; in studies compared against another copy, an unresolved V gene accounts for under half, and the cause of the remainder is not known. The sample records a few hundred thousand clones, nearly 90% of which are singletons. The ten largest clones capture about 2.1% of the sample. Material: peripheral blood. These receptors were taken from a woman in her fifties or sixties with COVID-19, enrolled during active disease.

The chain combines TRBV12-3 or TRBV12-4 with TRBJ1-5, with D unresolved. The CDR3 is 13 residues long. With 5 bases removed from V and 10 bases from J, the gap between germline ends came to 15 bases. Written as DNA, the CDR3 is TGTGCCAGCAGTCCGGGAACTATCAGCCCCCAGCATTTT. Residues: CASSPGTISPQHF.

In this sample, this clone turned up once. The chain recombines TRBV2 with TRBJ1-2, with D perhaps matching TRBD1 (5 bases). The V end lost 4 bases, the J end lost 4 bases, and 16 bases lay between the germline ends. Germline lookup yields CDR1 SNHLY and CDR2 FYNNEI. The CDR3 covers 15 residues. For the CDR3, the DNA is TGTGCCAGCAGTGCCGGGCAGGGAAGTTTCTATGGCTACACCTTC. As protein: CASSAGQGSFYGYTF.

This chain links TRBV28 with TRBJ1-2, with TRBD1 as a possible D gene (5 bases). Germline V gene data show CDR1 as MDHEN and CDR2 as SYDVKM. The V and J ends lost 1 base and 7 bases respectively, with 10 bases between them. This CDR3 spans 13 amino acids. The CDR3 is CASSLLQVSGYTF. As DNA, the CDR3 is TGTGCCAGCAGTTTATTACAGGTCTCTGGCTACACCTTC.

This clone was counted once. The rearrangement links TRBV5-1 to TRBJ2-7; D is ambiguous. The CDR3 length is 16 residues. The germline V gene has CDR1 SGHRS and CDR2 YFSETQ. Trimming removed 0 bases from V and 3 bases from J, with 16 bases in between. The CDR3 loop reads CASSLGPAQAVYEQYF. The CDR3 DNA follows: TGCGCCAGCAGCTTGGGACCGGCGCAGGCTGTCTACGAGCAGTACTTC.

The rearrangement uses TRBV10-3 and TRBJ1-1; 7 bases agree with TRBD1. This CDR3 has 16 residues. With V trimmed by 3 bases and J by 0 bases, 7 bases remained unmatched. Looked up from germline, CDR1 is ENHRY and CDR2 is SYGVKD. The CDR3 nucleotides read TGTGCCATCAGTGAAGCGAGGACAGGTCTGAACACTGAAGCTTTCTTT. Translated, it gives CAISEARTGLNTEAFF.